The clone carrying this TCR beta chain was picked up a small number of times. Its antigen is as yet unknown. This entry belongs to a study of T cells after yellow fever vaccination. Findings of the study overall: At around 96% for CD4 and around 91% for CD8, most primary-vaccination clones showed up again after the booster.

V lost 5 bases and J lost 5, with 18 bases in between. CDR3 length: 16 residues. Germline V gene data show CDR1 as MNHEY and CDR2 as SVGEGT. TCRdb redid the calling of the 5' RACE reads with MiXCR, one entry per CDR3 protein. The sample contains a few hundred thousand distinct CDR3 sequences, roughly 8% of which appear only once. This clonotype originated in a man younger than 35 who received the YFV17D yellow fever vaccine. This rearrangement joins TRBV6-2 or TRBV6-3 to TRBJ2-2; tentatively, D is TRBD1 (5 bases). The sequences come from PBMCs, collected approximately 47 days after the first yellow fever vaccination. This chain's CDR3 is CASSKNQGVGTGELFF. The DNA for the CDR3 is TGTGCCAGCAGTAAAAATCAGGGTGTGGGAACCGGGGAGCTGTTTTTT.